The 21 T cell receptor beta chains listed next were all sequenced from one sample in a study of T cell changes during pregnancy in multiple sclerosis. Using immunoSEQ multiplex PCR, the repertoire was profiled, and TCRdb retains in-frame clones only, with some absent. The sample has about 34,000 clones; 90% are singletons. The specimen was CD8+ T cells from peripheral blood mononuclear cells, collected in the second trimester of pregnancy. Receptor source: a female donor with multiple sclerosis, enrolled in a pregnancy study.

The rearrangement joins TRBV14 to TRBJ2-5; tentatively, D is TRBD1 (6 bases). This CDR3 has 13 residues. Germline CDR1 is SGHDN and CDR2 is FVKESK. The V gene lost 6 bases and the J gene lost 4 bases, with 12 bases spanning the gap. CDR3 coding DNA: TGTGCCAGCAGTGTCGGACAGCCAGAGACCCAGTACTTC. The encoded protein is CASSVGQPETQYF. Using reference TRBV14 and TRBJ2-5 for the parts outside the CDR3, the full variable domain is EAGVTQFPSHSVIEKGQTVTLRCDPISGHDNLYWYRRVMGKEIKFLLHFVKESKQDESGMPNNRFLAERTGGTYSTLKVQPAELEDSGVYFCASSVGQPETQYFGPGTRLLVL.

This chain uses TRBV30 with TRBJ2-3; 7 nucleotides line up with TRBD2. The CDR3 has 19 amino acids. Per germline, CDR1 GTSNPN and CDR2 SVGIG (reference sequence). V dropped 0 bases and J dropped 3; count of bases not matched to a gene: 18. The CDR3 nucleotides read TGTGCCTGGAGTGTACGGTGGGCTAGCGGCCCCCGGGGAACAGATACGCAGTATTTT. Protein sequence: CAWSVRWASGPRGTDTQYF.

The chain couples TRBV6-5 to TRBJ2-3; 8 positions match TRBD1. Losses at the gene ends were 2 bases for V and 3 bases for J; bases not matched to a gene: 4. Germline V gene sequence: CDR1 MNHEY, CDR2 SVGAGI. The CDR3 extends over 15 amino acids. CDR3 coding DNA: TGTGCCAGCAGTTACGGCCAGGGGGCGACAGATACGCAGTATTTT. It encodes CASSYGQGATDTQYF.

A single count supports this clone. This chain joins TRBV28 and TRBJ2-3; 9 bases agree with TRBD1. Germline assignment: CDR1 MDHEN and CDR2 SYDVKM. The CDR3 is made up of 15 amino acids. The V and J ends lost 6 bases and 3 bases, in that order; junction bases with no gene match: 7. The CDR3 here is CASSKGQGKTDTQYF. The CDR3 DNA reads TGTGCCAGCAGCAAGGGACAGGGAAAGACAGATACGCAGTATTTT.

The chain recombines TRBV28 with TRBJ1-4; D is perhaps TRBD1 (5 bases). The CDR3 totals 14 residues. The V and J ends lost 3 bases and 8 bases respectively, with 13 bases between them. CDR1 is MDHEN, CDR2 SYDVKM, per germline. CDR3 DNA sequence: TGTGCCAGCAGTTTTCAGGGTTTAGAAGAAAAACTGTTTTTT. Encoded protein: CASSFQGLEEKLFF.

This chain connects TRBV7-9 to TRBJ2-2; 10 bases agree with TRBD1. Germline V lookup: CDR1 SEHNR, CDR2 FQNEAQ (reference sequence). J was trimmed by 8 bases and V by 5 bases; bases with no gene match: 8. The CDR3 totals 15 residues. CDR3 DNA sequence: TGTGCCAGCAGCAAGCCGGGACAGGGGACAGGGGAGCTGTTTTTT. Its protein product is CASSKPGQGTGELFF.

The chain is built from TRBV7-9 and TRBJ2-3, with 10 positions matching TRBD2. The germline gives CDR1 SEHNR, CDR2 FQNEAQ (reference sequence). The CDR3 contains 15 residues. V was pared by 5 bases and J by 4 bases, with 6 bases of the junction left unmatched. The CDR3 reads CASSPSGRVPDTQYF. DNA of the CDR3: TGTGCCAGCAGCCCCAGCGGGAGGGTCCCAGATACGCAGTATTTT.

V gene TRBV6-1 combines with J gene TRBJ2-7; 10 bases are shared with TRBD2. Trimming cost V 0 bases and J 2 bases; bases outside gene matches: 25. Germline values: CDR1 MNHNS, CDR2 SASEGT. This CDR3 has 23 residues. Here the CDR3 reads CASSEALPSGSVPRSLFTYEQYF. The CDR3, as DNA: TGTGCCAGCAGTGAAGCGCTTCCTAGCGGGAGTGTCCCGAGATCCCTGTTTACCTACGAGCAGTACTTC.

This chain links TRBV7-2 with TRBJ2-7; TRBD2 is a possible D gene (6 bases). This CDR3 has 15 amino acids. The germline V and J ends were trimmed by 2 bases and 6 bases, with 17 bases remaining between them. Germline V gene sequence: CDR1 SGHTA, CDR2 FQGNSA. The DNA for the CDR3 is TGTGCCAGCAGCTTAATCGGGGGAGTAATTGGCGAGCAGTACTTC. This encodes CASSLIGGVIGEQYF.

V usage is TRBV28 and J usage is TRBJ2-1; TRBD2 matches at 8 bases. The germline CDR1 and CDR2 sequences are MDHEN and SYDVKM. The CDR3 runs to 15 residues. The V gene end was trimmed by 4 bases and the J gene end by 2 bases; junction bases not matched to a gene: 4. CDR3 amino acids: CASSYSGGAYNEQFF. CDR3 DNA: TGTGCCAGCAGTTACTCGGGGGGGGCCTACAATGAGCAGTTCTTC.

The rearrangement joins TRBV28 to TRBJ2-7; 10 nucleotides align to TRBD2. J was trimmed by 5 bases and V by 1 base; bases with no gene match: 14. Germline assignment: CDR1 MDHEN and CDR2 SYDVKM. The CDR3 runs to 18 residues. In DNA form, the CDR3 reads TGTGCCAGCAGTTTATCCCCCTGGAAGCGGGAGGGTAAGAACGAGCAGTACTTC. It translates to CASSLSPWKREGKNEQYF.

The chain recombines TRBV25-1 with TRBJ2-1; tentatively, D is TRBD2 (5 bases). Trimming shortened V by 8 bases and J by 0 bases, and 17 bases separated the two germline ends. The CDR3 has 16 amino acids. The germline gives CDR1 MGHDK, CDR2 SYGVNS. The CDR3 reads CASRPRRGSSYNEQFF. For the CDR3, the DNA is TGTGCCAGCCGACCGCGACGAGGGAGCTCCTACAATGAGCAGTTCTTC.

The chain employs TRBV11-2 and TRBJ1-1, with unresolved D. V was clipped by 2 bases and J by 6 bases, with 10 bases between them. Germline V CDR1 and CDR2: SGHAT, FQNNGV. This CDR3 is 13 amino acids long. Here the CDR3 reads CASSLTEGAEAFF. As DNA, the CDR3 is TGTGCCAGCAGCTTAACGGAGGGCGCTGAAGCTTTCTTT.

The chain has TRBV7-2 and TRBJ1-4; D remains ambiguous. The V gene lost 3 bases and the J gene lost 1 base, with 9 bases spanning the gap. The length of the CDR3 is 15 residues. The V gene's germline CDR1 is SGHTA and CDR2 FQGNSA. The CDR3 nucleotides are TGTGCCAGCAGCTTTGCGGGTGGAACTAATGAAAAACTGTTTTTT. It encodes CASSFAGGTNEKLFF.

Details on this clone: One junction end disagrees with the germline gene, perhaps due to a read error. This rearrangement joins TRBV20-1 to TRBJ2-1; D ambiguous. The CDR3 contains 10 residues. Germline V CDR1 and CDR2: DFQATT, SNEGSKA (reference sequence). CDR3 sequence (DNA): TGCAGTGCTAGCCCGACCGTAGCACTCTTC. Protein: CSASPTVALF.

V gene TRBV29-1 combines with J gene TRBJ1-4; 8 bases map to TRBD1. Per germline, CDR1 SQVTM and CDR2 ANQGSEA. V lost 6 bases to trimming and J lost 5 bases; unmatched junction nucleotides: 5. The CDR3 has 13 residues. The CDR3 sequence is CSVMTGVNEKLFF. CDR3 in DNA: TGCAGCGTGATGACAGGGGTAAATGAAAAACTGTTTTTT.

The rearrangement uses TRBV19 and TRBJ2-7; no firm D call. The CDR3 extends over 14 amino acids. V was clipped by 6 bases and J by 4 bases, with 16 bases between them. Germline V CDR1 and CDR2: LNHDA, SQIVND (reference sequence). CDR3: CASSPTGLWYEQYF. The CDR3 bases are TGTGCCAGTAGCCCGACTGGCTTGTGGTACGAGCAGTACTTC.

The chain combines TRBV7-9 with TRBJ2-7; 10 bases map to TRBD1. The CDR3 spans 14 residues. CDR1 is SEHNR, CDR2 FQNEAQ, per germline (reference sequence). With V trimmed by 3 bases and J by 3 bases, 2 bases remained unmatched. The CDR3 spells CASSFRTGGYEQYF. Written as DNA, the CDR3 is TGTGCCAGCAGCTTTCGGACAGGGGGCTACGAGCAGTACTTC.

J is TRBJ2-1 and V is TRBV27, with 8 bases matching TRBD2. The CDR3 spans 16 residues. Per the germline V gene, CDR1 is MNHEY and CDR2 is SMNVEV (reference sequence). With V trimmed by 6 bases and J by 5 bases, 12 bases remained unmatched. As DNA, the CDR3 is TGTGCCAGCAGGCCCTCAGCGGGAGCCATAAACAATGAGCAGTTCTTC. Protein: CASRPSAGAINNEQFF.

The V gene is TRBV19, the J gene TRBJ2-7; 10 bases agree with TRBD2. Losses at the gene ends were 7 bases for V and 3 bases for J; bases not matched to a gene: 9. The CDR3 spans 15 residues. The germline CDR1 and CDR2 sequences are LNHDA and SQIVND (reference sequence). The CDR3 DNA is TGTGCCAGTATAGGACTAGCGGAAGGTCACTACGAGCAGTACTTC. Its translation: CASIGLAEGHYEQYF.

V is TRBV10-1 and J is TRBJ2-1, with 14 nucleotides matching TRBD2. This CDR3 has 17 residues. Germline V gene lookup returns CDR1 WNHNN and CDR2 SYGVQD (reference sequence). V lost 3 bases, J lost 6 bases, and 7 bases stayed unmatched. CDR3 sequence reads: CASSERRLAGGLNEQFF. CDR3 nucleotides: TGCGCCAGCAGTGAACGCCGACTAGCGGGAGGGCTCAATGAGCAGTTCTTC.